This entry features one TCR beta chain sequence. This entry comes from a study of blood T cell repertoires in COVID-19. The CDR3 contains 15 residues. V dropped 4 bases and J dropped 0; count of bases not matched to a gene: 3. Germline-derived CDR1 and CDR2 are LGHDT and YNNKEL (reference sequence). How the authors handled the data: Cell counts per sample came from amplifying reference gene primers. Here immunoSEQ multiplex PCR was the method, and the copy in TCRdb shows in-frame clones only, minus some. From that table come the V and J calls and clone size; the DNA was used to work out D and trimming. This sample has about 140,000 clones, with about 87% found just once.

Source material: peripheral blood. The receptor was isolated from a human donor in a cohort sampled during active COVID-19. The chain links TRBV3-1 (or the pseudogene TRBV3-2) to TRBJ1-5; 7 nucleotides match TRBD1. The CDR3 DNA follows: TGTGCCAGCAGCCGAGGGACAGATAGCAATCAGCCCCAGCATTTT. Protein: CASSRGTDSNQPQHF.